The 7 T cell receptor beta chains listed next were all sequenced from one sample in a study of blood T cell repertoires in COVID-19 (dated by TCRdb to the early 2020s). Libraries were constructed by the immunoSEQ multiplex PCR assay. TCRdb holds this immuneACCESS table with in-frame rearrangements only. Some clones are missing; in checked studies, unresolved V genes explain under half, and the rest has no known cause. The sample table records about 30,000 clones; 88% of these occur just once. 11% to 15% of the sample rests with the top ten. The sequencing input was peripheral blood. The source of these receptors is a man between 60 and 75 years old with active COVID-19.

The CDR3 DNA sequence: TGTGCCAGCAGTTCCAGGGGGCGGGACACTGAAGCTTTCTTT. It specifies CASSSRGRDTEAFF. V is TRBV27 and J is TRBJ1-1, with 8 bases matching TRBD1. This CDR3 spans 14 amino acids. Losses at the gene ends were 4 bases for V and 3 bases for J; bases not matched to a gene: 4. From germline, CDR1 is MNHEY and CDR2 SMNVEV (reference sequence).

The chain joins TRBV7-2 to TRBJ1-4; 9 bases line up with TRBD1. The ends lost 5 bases at V and 7 bases at J; junction bases unmatched: 11. This CDR3 is built from 16 residues. CDR1 is SGHTA, CDR2 FQGNSA, per germline. In DNA form, the CDR3 reads TGTGCCAGCAGCGCGGGACAGGGCGTGAAAAGTGAAAAACTGTTTTTT. Protein: CASSAGQGVKSEKLFF.

CDR3 protein: CASRPPGGNEKLFF. The DNA of the CDR3 is TGTGCCAGTCGCCCGCCAGGGGGTAATGAAAAACTGTTTTTT. V is TRBV28 and J is TRBJ1-4, with 7 nucleotides matching TRBD1. The trim removed 9 bases at V and 4 bases at J, leaving 8 bases unmatched. This CDR3 region has 14 residues. The germline V gene encodes CDR1 MDHEN and CDR2 SYDVKM.

This sequence joins TRBV27 and TRBJ1-6, with D uncertain. The CDR3 is 14 residues long. CDR1 is MNHEY, CDR2 SMNVEV, per germline (reference sequence). V lost 10 bases to trimming and J lost 8 bases, with 18 bases between them. The CDR3 DNA reads TGTGCCACTGCGGGAAGGCGGCGGGATTCACCCCTCCACTTT. Translation gives CATAGRRRDSPLHF.

This rearrangement joins TRBV7-9 to TRBJ2-4; 8 positions agree with TRBD2. Trimming took 6 bases from V and 9 from J; bases not matched to a gene: 10. The CDR3 totals 14 residues. Germline assignment: CDR1 SEHNR and CDR2 FQNEAQ (reference sequence). The CDR3 loop is CASRPAGEIGIQYF. Here the CDR3 DNA reads TGTGCCAGCAGGCCAGCGGGAGAAATCGGCATTCAGTACTTC.

This chain uses TRBV5-6 with TRBJ2-1, with D perhaps TRBD1 (6 bases). The CDR3 runs to 16 residues. V lost 1 base and J 7 bases, leaving 18 bases between the germline ends. CDR1 and CDR2 (germline): SGHDT, YYEEEE. The CDR3 DNA is TGTGCCAGCAGCTTGTTCGGTTCCGTCAGGGGAAATGAGCAGTTCTTC. This codes for CASSLFGSVRGNEQFF.

The rearrangement links TRBV19 to TRBJ1-2, with D perhaps matching TRBD1 (5 bases). The ends were cut back, 2 bases at V and 2 bases at J, with 12 bases in the middle. Germline V gives CDR1 LNHDA, CDR2 SQIVND (reference sequence). CDR3 length: 15 amino acids. CDR3 DNA sequence: TGTGCCAGTAGTATATTCCCCAGACAGAACTATGGCTACACCTTC. Its protein is CASSIFPRQNYGYTF. Full variable domain (remainder filled in from reference TRBV19 and TRBJ1-2): DGGITQSPKYLFRKEGQNVTLSCEQNLNHDAMYWYRQDPGQGLRLIYYSQIVNDFQKGDIAEGYSVSREKKESFPLTVTSAQKNPTAFYLCASSIFPRQNYGYTFGSGTRLTVV.